The present T cell receptor beta chain was sequenced within a study of T-cell reconstitution after alpha-beta-depleted transplantation in children. Findings and caveats of the study: Several hundred expanded graft clones reportedly supplied alpha-beta T cells about two months after transplant. High day-60 TCRbeta diversity in some patients came from surviving recipient T cells and thymic progenitors. Newly produced T cells mostly provided counts and TCRbeta diversity after one year, as hyperexpanded clones declined.

In its sample, this clonotype was seen many times. Its cognate antigen is unknown. The germline V gene encodes CDR1 DFQATT and CDR2 SNEGSKA (reference sequence). V gave up 3 bases and J gave up 4 bases, with 15 bases separating them. The CDR3 runs to 14 residues. Preparation of the TCRbeta library involved a method that used unique molecular identifiers. TCRdb re-called the PCR reads through MiXCR, storing one row per CDR3 protein. The sample records 600,000 to 700,000 distinct CDR3 sequences, roughly 13% being singletons. The clonotype comes from a girl aged 2-10 years with congenital amegakaryocytic thrombocytopenia, due to receive a stem cell transplant. The material sequenced was PBMCs, taken before TCRalphabeta/CD19-depleted stem cell transplant. The chain joins TRBV20-1 to TRBJ1-1; no firm D call. CDR3 in DNA: TGCAGTGCTAGGCCGGGAACACTGGGCACTGAAGCTTTCTTT. It is translated as CSARPGTLGTEAFF.